This T cell receptor (beta chain) derives from a study of CD4 T cells in relation to SARS-CoV-2 and coronaviruses. Across the whole study: No peptide or an HIV-1 Nef peptide pool served as negative control.

Unexposed donor CD4+ T cells date from 2011-2018, before the COVID-19 pandemic. CD4+ T cells were isolated from the cells after about nine days of culture. Libraries were prepared by immunoSEQ multiplex PCR; TCRdb keeps only in-frame clonotypes and omits some of them. The sample has some 16,000 clones, about 80% seen once. For this clone: Its antigen is as yet unknown.

The receptor's source is a human donor in good health. Sequencing was performed on CD4+ T cells from PBMCs, cultured in vitro.

CDR3 nucleotides: TGCGCCAGCAGCTTGAACGCCGGGCCTAATGAAAAACTGTTTTTT. Translating it yields CASSLNAGPNEKLFF. V gene TRBV5-1 combines with J gene TRBJ1-4; no firm D call. Trimming removed 1 base from V and 3 bases from J, with 10 bases in between. This CDR3 region has 15 residues. Germline assignment: CDR1 SGHRS and CDR2 YFSETQ.